This TCR beta chain derives from a study of T cell responses to AZD1222 COVID-19 vaccine. The repertoire was sequenced with immunoSEQ multiplex PCR; TCRdb's copy has only in-frame clones and lacks some. Of 150,000 or so clones listed, 75% to 95% were seen once; the top ten hold approximately 4%. The V and J ends lost 2 bases and 4 bases, in that order; junction bases with no gene match: 2. Per the germline V gene, CDR1 is MNHEY and CDR2 is SMNVEV (reference sequence). The CDR3 extends over 14 amino acids. The specimen comprised peripheral blood, sampled on day 0 of AZD1222 vaccination. This clonotype originated in an adult in good health. V usage is TRBV27 and J usage is TRBJ2-7; 10 bases match TRBD2. In nucleotides, the CDR3 is TGTGCCAGCAGTTTAGAACTAGCGGGATACGAGCAGTACTTC. Translation: CASSLELAGYEQYF.